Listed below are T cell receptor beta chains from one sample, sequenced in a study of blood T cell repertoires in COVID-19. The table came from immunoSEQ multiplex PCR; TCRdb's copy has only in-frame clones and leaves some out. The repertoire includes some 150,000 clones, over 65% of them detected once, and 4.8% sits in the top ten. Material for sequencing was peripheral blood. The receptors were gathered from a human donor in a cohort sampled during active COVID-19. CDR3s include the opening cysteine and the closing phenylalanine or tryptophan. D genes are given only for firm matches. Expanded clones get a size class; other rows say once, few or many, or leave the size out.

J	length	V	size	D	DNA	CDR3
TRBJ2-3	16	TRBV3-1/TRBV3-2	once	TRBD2	TGTGCCAGCAGCCAAGAGGGCGGGGGGGACACAGATACGCAGTATTTT	CASSQEGGGDTDTQYF
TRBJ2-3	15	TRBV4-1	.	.	TGCGCCAGCAGCCAAAGGGGGTTACGAACAGATACGCAGTATTTT	CASSQRGLRTDTQYF
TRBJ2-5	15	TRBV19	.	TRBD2	TGTGCCAGTAGTATCCTTACTAGCGGACGAGAGACCCAGTACTTC	CASSILTSGRETQYF
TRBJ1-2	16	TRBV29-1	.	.	TGCAGCGTTGAAGTTGAAGTCTACGAGAATAACTATGGCTACACCTTC	CSVEVEVYENNYGYTF
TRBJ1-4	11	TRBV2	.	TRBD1	TGTGCCAGCAGAGACAGGGAAGGGCTGTTTTTT	CASRDREGLFF
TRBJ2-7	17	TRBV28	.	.	TGTGCCAGCAGGAGCTCCCGGGGGAGTAGGGCCTCCTACGAGCAGTACTTC	CASRSSRGSRASYEQYF
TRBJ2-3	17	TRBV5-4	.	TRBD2	TGTGCCAGCAGCAGACTAGCGGGGGGGCCGGGCACAGATACGCAGTATTTT	CASSRLAGGPGTDTQYF
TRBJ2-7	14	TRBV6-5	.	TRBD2	TGTGCCAGCGATGGTAGCGGGGGGGCATGGGAGCAGTACTTC	CASDGSGGAWEQYF
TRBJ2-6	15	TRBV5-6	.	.	TGTGCCAGCAGAGACCCTCGACAGGGGGCCAACGTCCTGACTTTC	CASRDPRQGANVLTF
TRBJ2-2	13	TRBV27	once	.	TGTGCCAGCGGAAGGGGGGGCGACGGGGAGCTGTTTTTT	CASGRGGDGELFF
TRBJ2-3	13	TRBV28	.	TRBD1	TGTGCCAGCAGTCTACAGGGGGCAGATACGCAGTATTTT	CASSLQGADTQYF
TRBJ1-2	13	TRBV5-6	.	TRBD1	TGTGCCAGCAGCTTGAGGACAGGGGATGGCTACACCTTC	CASSLRTGDGYTF
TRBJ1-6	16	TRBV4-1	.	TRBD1	TGCGCCAGCAGCCAAGTAGCGACAGGGCGAAATTCACCCCTCCACTTT	CASSQVATGRNSPLHF
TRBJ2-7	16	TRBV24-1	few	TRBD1	TGTGCCACCAGTGACTCCCTGACAGGGGGCGTCCACGAGCAGTACTTC	CATSDSLTGGVHEQYF
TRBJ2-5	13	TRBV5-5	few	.	TGTGCCAGCAGCTTGGGCAGGGAAGGGACCCAGTACTTC	CASSLGREGTQYF
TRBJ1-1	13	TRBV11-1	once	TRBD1	TGTGCCAGCAGCCCCCGACAGGGGGTGAGAGCTTTCTTT	CASSPRQGVRAFF
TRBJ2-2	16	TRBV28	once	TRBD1	TGTGCCAGCAGTTTAATGGGGACAGGGCGCACCGGGGAGCTGTTTTTT	CASSLMGTGRTGELFF
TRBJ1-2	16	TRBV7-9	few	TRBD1	TGTGCCAGCAGCTCCCTTTATCGAGAGGGGGCTGGTGGCTACACCTTC	CASSSLYREGAGGYTF
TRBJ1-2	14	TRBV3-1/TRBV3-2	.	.	TGTGCCAGCAGCCAAGATCCCGACACCTATGGCTACACCTTC	CASSQDPDTYGYTF
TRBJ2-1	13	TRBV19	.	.	TGTGCCACCGAATATGTGGTTAGGGGTGAGCAGTTCTTC	CATEYVVRGEQFF
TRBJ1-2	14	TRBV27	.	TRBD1	TGTGCCAGCAGTTTGGACAGGGGGAACTATGGCTACACCTTC	CASSLDRGNYGYTF
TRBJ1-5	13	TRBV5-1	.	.	TGCGCCAGCAGCCCCGACAGGAATCAGCCCCAGCATTTT	CASSPDRNQPQHF
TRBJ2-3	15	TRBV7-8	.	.	TGTGCCAGCACCGTCTTGCAGGGGTACACAGATACGCAGTATTTT	CASTVLQGYTDTQYF
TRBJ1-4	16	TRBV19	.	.	TGTGCCAGTAACTCCATGGTGGGCCAGGGCGGTGAAAAACTGTTTTTT	CASNSMVGQGGEKLFF
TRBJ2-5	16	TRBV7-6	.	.	TGTGCCAGCAGCATAGAGGTGGAGAAGCCTCTGGAGACCCAGTACTTC	CASSIEVEKPLETQYF
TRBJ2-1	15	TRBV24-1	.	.	TGTGCCACCAGTGAGGGCGGGCCGTCCTACAATGAGCAGTTCTTC	CATSEGGPSYNEQFF
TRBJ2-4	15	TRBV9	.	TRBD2	TGTGCCAGCAGCGTTCGCGGGAGGGCCGTTGACATTCAGTACTTC	CASSVRGRAVDIQYF